Shown below are 15 T cell receptor beta chains from a single sample sequenced in a study of tumor T cells in aggressive B-cell lymphoma. Data came from immunoSEQ multiplex PCR; TCRdb stores just in-frame clones and leaves some out. In the table there are about 6,000 clones, over 65% of which are singletons. Sequencing was carried out using tumor tissue. The receptor source for this set is an adult with diffuse large B cell lymphoma.

This clone was recorded a few times. This sequence joins TRBV27 and TRBJ1-1; D is ambiguous. Per germline, CDR1 MNHEY and CDR2 SMNVEV (reference sequence). This CDR3 has 13 residues. V lost 8 bases, J lost 4 bases, and 14 bases lay in between. CDR3 loop: CASFRGGSTEAFF. The DNA of the CDR3 is TGTGCCAGCTTCCGGGGAGGGAGCACTGAAGCTTTCTTT.

This clone occurred once. The V gene is TRBV19, the J gene TRBJ1-1; D may be TRBD1 (5 bases). Trimming took off 5 bases at V and 10 bases at J, with 23 bases between the two ends. The CDR3 consists of 15 residues. Per the germline V gene, CDR1 is LNHDA and CDR2 is SQIVND (reference sequence). Written as DNA, the CDR3 is TGTGCCAGTAGTCCCGATCGATGGGGCGAACGAGGAGCTTTCTTT. Translation gives CASSPDRWGERGAFF.

The chain uses TRBV9 and TRBJ2-3; 7 positions match TRBD2. Germline CDR1 and CDR2: SGDLS and YYNGEE. The CDR3 length is 17 residues. V dropped 4 bases and J dropped 5; count of bases not matched to a gene: 16. This CDR3 reads CASSFTSAFAMEDTQYF. The CDR3 coding sequence is TGTGCCAGCAGCTTCACTAGCGCTTTTGCTATGGAAGATACGCAGTATTTT.

The V and J genes are TRBV5-6 and TRBJ2-5; weak D call: TRBD1 (6 bases). Trimming left V 2 bases short and J 0 bases short, with 14 bases between. This CDR3 region has 16 residues. Germline CDR1 SGHDT, CDR2 YYEEEE. The CDR3 reads CASSFPGQSYQETQYF. DNA of the CDR3: TGTGCCAGCAGCTTCCCCGGACAGTCGTACCAAGAGACCCAGTACTTC.

This chain's CDR3 is CAWSVSFQETQYF. CDR3 coding DNA: TGTGCCTGGAGTGTCAGTTTCCAAGAGACCCAGTACTTC. This chain joins TRBV30 and TRBJ2-5; D not resolved. Germline CDR1 reads GTSNPN; CDR2 reads SVGIG (reference sequence). Trimming pared 0 bases from V and 1 base from J, leaving 6 bases between. CDR3 size: 13 residues.

The chain recombines TRBV9 with TRBJ2-2; maybe TRBD2 (5 bases). V lost 3 bases to trimming and J lost 7 bases, with 10 bases between them. Per germline, CDR1 SGDLS and CDR2 YYNGEE. The CDR3 is 13 amino acids. Here the CDR3 reads CASSAGNHGELFF. Written as DNA, the CDR3 is TGTGCCAGCAGCGCCGGGAACCACGGGGAGCTGTTTTTT.

The CDR3 nucleotides read TGCAGCGTTTCTAGGGGAAGCAATCAGCCCCAGCATTTT. The encoded protein is CSVSRGSNQPQHF. V gene TRBV29-1 combines with J gene TRBJ1-5, with D perhaps matching TRBD1 (5 bases). Looked up from germline, CDR1 is SQVTM and CDR2 is ANQGSEA. Trimming cost V 5 bases and J 1 base, with 9 bases left between them. The CDR3 runs to 13 residues.

V is TRBV5-4 and J is TRBJ1-1; no firm D call. Looked up from germline, CDR1 is SGHNT and CDR2 is YYREEE (reference sequence). The CDR3 has 15 residues. With 0 bases removed from V and 3 bases from J, the gap between germline ends came to 12 bases. The DNA of the CDR3 is TGTGCCAGCAGCTTGGCGGCGGGGTTGGACACTGAAGCTTTCTTT. Encoded protein: CASSLAAGLDTEAFF.

The V call is TRBV9, the J call TRBJ2-7; D may be TRBD1 (6 bases). The CDR3 is made up of 14 amino acids. Trimming stripped 0 bases from V and 3 bases from J, with 10 bases between. CDR1 is SGDLS and CDR2 is YYNGEE in the germline V gene. This CDR3 reads CASSVEGVGYEQYF. CDR3 coding DNA: TGTGCCAGCAGCGTAGAGGGGGTTGGCTACGAGCAGTACTTC.

This clone was observed a few times. This chain links TRBV5-5 with TRBJ2-7, with 14 bases fitting TRBD2. The CDR3 totals 13 residues. The V gene end was trimmed by 7 bases and the J gene end by 6 bases; junction bases not matched to a gene: 3. The germline CDR1 and CDR2 sequences are SGHKS and YYEKEE (reference sequence). CDR3 bases: TGTGCCAGCGAGGGACTAGCGGGAGCCGAGCAGTACTTC. Its translation: CASEGLAGAEQYF.

J is TRBJ1-3 and V is TRBV27; D unclear. Trimming removed 4 bases at V and 4 bases at J, with 8 bases between. The CDR3 is 13 amino acids. Germline V gene data show CDR1 as MNHEY and CDR2 as SMNVEV (reference sequence). CDR3 nucleotide sequence: TGTGCCAGCAGTTGGCACGCCGGAAACACCATATATTTT. Its translation is CASSWHAGNTIYF.

This chain connects TRBV27 to TRBJ1-1, with D possibly matching TRBD1 (6 bases). The V end was cut by 6 bases, the J end by 6 bases, with 14 bases between. CDR1 is MNHEY and CDR2 is SMNVEV in the germline V gene (reference sequence). This CDR3 has 13 amino acids. This CDR3 is CASRLGGASEAFF. CDR3 DNA sequence: TGTGCCAGCAGACTAGGGGGGGCCTCTGAAGCTTTCTTT.

Only a few counts were recorded for this clone. The rearrangement uses TRBV6-5 and TRBJ1-5; possibly TRBD1 for D (6 bases). The V and J ends lost 6 bases and 4 bases respectively, with 10 bases between them. Germline assignment: CDR1 MNHEY and CDR2 SVGAGI. This CDR3 has 13 residues. The chain's CDR3 is CASRGGGNQPQHF. The CDR3 region has the DNA TGTGCCAGCAGAGGGGGGGGGAATCAGCCCCAGCATTTT.

The genes are TRBV11-2 and TRBJ2-7, with a possible D match to TRBD2 (7 bases). Germline V gene lookup returns CDR1 SGHAT and CDR2 FQNNGV. The CDR3 is made up of 17 amino acids. Trimming pared 3 bases from V and 3 bases from J, leaving 21 bases between. The CDR3 DNA reads as TGTGCCAGCAGCTTGAACAGGGCGGACGGGAGGCTCTACGAGCAGTACTTC. Its translation: CASSLNRADGRLYEQYF.

V usage is TRBV18 and J usage is TRBJ2-3; tentatively, D is TRBD2 (5 bases). The germline V gene encodes CDR1 KGHSH and CDR2 LQKENI. This CDR3 has 14 residues. Trimming shortened V by 3 bases and J by 2 bases, and 9 bases separated the two germline ends. DNA for the CDR3: TGTGCCAGCTCACCTTGGAGGAACACAGATACGCAGTATTTT. Encoded protein: CASSPWRNTDTQYF.